This T cell receptor beta chain was recovered during a study of CD8+ T cells in alopecia areata (dated by TCRdb to 2016 to 2019). For context, the study as a whole: Skin from C3H/HeJ donors with spontaneous alopecia (about 6-12 months old) was grafted onto female C3H/HeJ recipients aged roughly 6-11 weeks. To study T cell clonal expansion in alopecia areata, the researchers applied high-throughput TCRbeta sequencing to both the C3H/HeJ mouse model and human patients. Scalp tissue and sorted CD4+ and CD8+ peripheral blood T cells from patchy and totalis/universalis alopecia areata patients and from healthy controls were covered by human TCRbeta sequencing. Clonality in the scalp was compared among normal scalp (n=4), patchy alopecia areata scalp (n=8), and alopecia totalis/universalis scalp (n=8). RNA was extracted with the PAXgene miRNA kit for fixed scalp, the miRNeasy kit for PBMCs, and the RNeasy kit for mouse skin. TCRbeta CDR3 regions were amplified by immunoSEQ multiplex PCR with 35 Vbeta forward and 13 Jbeta reverse primers. Overall results and qualifications from the work: TCR sequences shared between patients were less clear than in mice, possibly partly because of HLA diversity in the patient population. Unlike mouse skin, where gammadelta T cells dominate, normal human skin contains resident alphabeta T cells that get sequenced too, which complicates analysis of the scalp TCR repertoire. Compared with normal scalp, lesional scalp had higher clonality and more expanded CD8+ clones, particularly in alopecia totalis/universalis, a pattern that suggests antigenic drive.

This clone has more than one count but fewer than ten. Its cognate antigen has yet to be identified. In this record, gene identifiers and germline sequences come from the mouse. Library preparation was by the immunoSEQ multiplex PCR assay. RNA was extracted from all samples and reverse transcribed into cDNA as template for TCR sequencing. First-strand cDNA was synthesized using SuperScript III with a 2:1 mix of oligo-dT and random hexamers. A synthetic immune receptor repertoire was used to gauge amplification bias, and whatever bias remained was removed computationally. Sequencing of the libraries was done on Illumina HiSeq using 60 bp reads that spanned the CDR3 and were read from J toward V. Turning to the authors' computational methods: After raw reads were preprocessed to remove errors, the CDR3 was defined following IMGT conventions as running from the conserved cysteine to phenylalanine. Clonality was computed as 1 minus the Shannon entropy, with the entropy normalized by log2 of the number of productive unique TCRs. Whether scalp clones were CD4 or CD8 was inferred by matching scalp TCRbeta sequences against CD4 and CD8 repertoires sorted from blood. TCRdb took over this immuneACCESS table, retaining in-frame rearrangements with V and J assigned. Such tables are incomplete; in checked studies, under half of the missing clones stem from an unresolved V gene, and the remainder is unexplained. V, J and clone size are taken as reported in that table, and D and trimming were inferred from the DNA itself. The sample has 250,000 or so clones on record, with no singletons. Jointly, the top ten make up more than 1% of the sample.

Pooled mouse cutaneous lymph node cells were stained for CD4, CD8alpha, NKG2D, NKG2ACE and other markers and were then sorted on a BD Influx. Material: CD4+ T cells sorted from a lymph node. The clonotype was recovered from a C3H/HeJ mouse with alopecia areata. The haplotype of this strain at the MHC is H2-k.

The DNA read from the CDR3 is TGTGCCAGCAGCCTGGACAGCCTCTATAATTCGCCC. It is translated as CASSLDSLYNSP. The whole CDR3 reads CASSLDSLYNSPLYF. The chain couples TRBV5 to TRBJ1-6; tentative D gene TRBD1, with 6 bases matching. The sequence runs out 3 residues before the end of the CDR3; the remainder is reconstructed from the germline J gene. TRBJ1-6 is marked as an open reading frame, function uncertain. CDR1 is given as LGHNA and CDR2 as YNLKQL, both from the germline V gene (reference sequence). The junction shows trimming of 4 bases on V and 3 bases on J, plus 10 bases between the germline ends. Measured from the cysteine to the phenylalanine, the CDR3 is 15 residues long. Sequencing covers 36 bases of the CDR3, shown here with the frame starting at base 1.